The clone carrying this T cell receptor beta chain was picked up many times. Its matching antigen is unknown. CD25-based Treg depletion was applied to purified naive CD4+ T cells. Whole-study results and caveats: Greatest tumor Treg TCR overlap was with tumor naive CD4+ cells.

After constant-region reverse-primer amplification, full-length variable regions underwent semi-nested PCR with Nested Universal Primer A. TCRdb re-derived calls from the 5' RACE reads in MiXCR, one entry per CDR3 protein. The profile shows tens of thousands of distinct CDR3 sequences, roughly a sixth of them singletons. The V gene's germline CDR1 is SGHRS and CDR2 YFSETQ. This CDR3 has 16 amino acids. V lost 0 bases and J lost 0, with 12 bases in between. The chain carries TRBV5-1 and TRBJ1-2, with a tentative D call TRBD1 (6 bases). The source of this sequence is a female donor with breast cancer. Sequencing was performed on naive CD4+ T cells sorted from blood. Stated subset: naive CD4+ T cells, CD4+CD45RA+CD25-. CDR3 in DNA: TGCGCCAGCAGCTTGGATCCGGGGGCTACTAACTATGGCTACACCTTC. This codes for CASSLDPGATNYGYTF.